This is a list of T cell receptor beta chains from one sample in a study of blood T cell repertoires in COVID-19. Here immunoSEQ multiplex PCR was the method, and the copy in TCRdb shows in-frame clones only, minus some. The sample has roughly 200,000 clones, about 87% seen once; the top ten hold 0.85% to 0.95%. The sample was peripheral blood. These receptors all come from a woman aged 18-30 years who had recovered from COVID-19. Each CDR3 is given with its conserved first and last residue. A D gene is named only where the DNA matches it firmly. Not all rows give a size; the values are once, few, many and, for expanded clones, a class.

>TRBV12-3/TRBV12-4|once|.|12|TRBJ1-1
TGTGCCAGCAGTTTCCGGGGAGCTGAAGCTTTCTTT
CASSFRGAEAFF
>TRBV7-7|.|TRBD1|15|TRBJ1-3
TGTGCCAGCAGCACCGGGACAGGCTCTGGAAACACCATATATTTT
CASSTGTGSGNTIYF
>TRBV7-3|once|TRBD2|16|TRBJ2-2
TGTGCCAGCAGCTACCCAGCGGGGGCCACCACCGGGGAGCTGTTTTTT
CASSYPAGATTGELFF
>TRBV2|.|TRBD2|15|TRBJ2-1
TGTGCCAGCAGTGAATTAGCGGGAAGCTACAATGAGCAGTTCTTC
CASSELAGSYNEQFF
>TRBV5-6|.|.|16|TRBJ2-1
TGTGCCAGCAGCTCGGCCTCTTCTGAGACTAGCAATGAGCAGTTCTTC
CASSSASSETSNEQFF
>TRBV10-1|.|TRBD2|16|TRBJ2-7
TGCGCCAGAGGACGCTCGGCGGGGGTTTGCTCCTACGAGCAGTACTTC
CARGRSAGVCSYEQYF
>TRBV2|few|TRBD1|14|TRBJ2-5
TGTGCCAGCAGTCGGGACAGGTCAGCGGAGACCCAGTACTTC
CASSRDRSAETQYF
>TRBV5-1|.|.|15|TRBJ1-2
TGCGCCAGCAGCCCGGCGGGCAGAGTAAACTATGGCTACACCTTC
CASSPAGRVNYGYTF
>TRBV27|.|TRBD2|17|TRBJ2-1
TGTGCCAGCAGTTCCACTTGTTGCGGACTAGCGGGTAATGAGCAGTTCTTC
CASSSTCCGLAGNEQFF
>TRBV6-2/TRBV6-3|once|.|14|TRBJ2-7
TGTGCCAGCAGTCATACAGGGATTCCCTACGAGCAGTACTTC
CASSHTGIPYEQYF
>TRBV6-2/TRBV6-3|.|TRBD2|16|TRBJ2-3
TGTGCCAGCAGCCGCCGGTTGGCGGGAGCGGGAGATACGCAGTATTTT
CASSRRLAGAGDTQYF
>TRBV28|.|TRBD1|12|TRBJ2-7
TGTGCCAGCAGTACCACCGGGGACAGGGGGTACTTC
CASSTTGDRGYF
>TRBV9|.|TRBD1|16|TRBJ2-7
TGTGCCAGCAGCGTAACCGACAGGGGGCGCCTGGGCGAGCAGTACTTC
CASSVTDRGRLGEQYF
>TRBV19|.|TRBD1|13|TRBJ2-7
TGTGCCAGTAGTATGGGACAGGGTGGGGAGCAGTACTTC
CASSMGQGGEQYF
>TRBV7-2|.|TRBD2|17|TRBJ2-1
TGTGCCAGCAGCATTAGGGCTAGCGGGATATCCTACAATGAGCAGTTCTTC
CASSIRASGISYNEQFF
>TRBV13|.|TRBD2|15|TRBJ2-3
TGTGCCAGCAGCTCTTTAGCGGGGAGCACAGATACGCAGTATTTT
CASSSLAGSTDTQYF
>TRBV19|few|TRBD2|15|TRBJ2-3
TGTGCCAGTAGTTTTAGCGGGGGGGCCGTGAATACGCAGTATTTT
CASSFSGGAVNTQYF
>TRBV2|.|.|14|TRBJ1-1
TGTGCCAGCAGTGGTCGGGGAGGGGGCACTGAAGCTTTCTTT
CASSGRGGGTEAFF
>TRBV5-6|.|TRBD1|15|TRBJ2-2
TGTGCCAGCAGCTTTGGGACAGTGAACACCGGGGAGCTGTTTTTT
CASSFGTVNTGELFF
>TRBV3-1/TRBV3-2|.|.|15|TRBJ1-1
TGTGCCAGCAGCCCCTCCAGGGGATCGAACACTGAAGCTTTCTTT
CASSPSRGSNTEAFF
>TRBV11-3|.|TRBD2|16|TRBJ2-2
TGTGCCAGCAGCTTTCGGACTAGCGGCAACACCGGGGAGCTGTTTTTT
CASSFRTSGNTGELFF
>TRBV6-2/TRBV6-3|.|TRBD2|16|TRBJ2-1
TGTGCCAGCAGTCGTACTAGCGGGGGGGTGAACAATGAGCAGTTCTTC
CASSRTSGGVNNEQFF
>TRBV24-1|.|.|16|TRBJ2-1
TGTGCCACCAGTGACCCGCAGGGGGGAGCCTACAATGAGCAGTTCTTC
CATSDPQGGAYNEQFF
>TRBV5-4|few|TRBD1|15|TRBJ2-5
TGTGCCAGCAAAACCGATATCGGGACAGTAGAGACCCAGTACTTC
CASKTDIGTVETQYF
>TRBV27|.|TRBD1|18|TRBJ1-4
TGTGCCAGCAGCCGCCCGGGACAGGGGGCCACAACTAATGAAAAACTGTTTTTT
CASSRPGQGATTNEKLFF
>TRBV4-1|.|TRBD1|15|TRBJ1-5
TGCGCCAGCAGCCGGCTCAGGGGGGGCAATCAGCCCCAGCATTTT
CASSRLRGGNQPQHF
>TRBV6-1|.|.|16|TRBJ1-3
TGTGCCAGCAGTGGTGATGCGGGGTCGGCGGGAAACACCATATATTTT
CASSGDAGSAGNTIYF
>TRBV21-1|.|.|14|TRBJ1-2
TGTGCCAGCCCAGACTCCCGCCTCTACTATGGCTACACCTTC
CASPDSRLYYGYTF
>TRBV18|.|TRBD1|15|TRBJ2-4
TGTGCCAGCTCACCGGGGGACAGGTCGAGAAACATTCAGTACTTC
CASSPGDRSRNIQYF
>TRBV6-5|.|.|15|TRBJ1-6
TGTGCCAGCAGGAGGTTGCGGGGGGATAATTCACCCCTCCACTTT
CASRRLRGDNSPLHF
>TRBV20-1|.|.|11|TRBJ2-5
TGCAGTGCTAGGACCCCGGGTGGCCAGTACTTC
CSARTPGGQYF
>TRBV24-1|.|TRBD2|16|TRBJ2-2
TGTGCCACCAGTGATTTTGGGCTAGCGGGATCCGGGGAGCTGTTTTTT
CATSDFGLAGSGELFF
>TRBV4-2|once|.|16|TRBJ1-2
TGTGCCAGCAGCCAAGAAATAAGGGAGAGGGCCTATGGCTACACCTTC
CASSQEIRERAYGYTF
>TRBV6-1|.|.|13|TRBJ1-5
TGTGCCAGCAGTGAAGGTGGGGAGCAGCCCCAGCATTTT
CASSEGGEQPQHF
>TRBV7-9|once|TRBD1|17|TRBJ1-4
TGTGCCAGCAGCTTAGCCGGGACAGGGTCAGCTAATGAAAAACTGTTTTTT
CASSLAGTGSANEKLFF
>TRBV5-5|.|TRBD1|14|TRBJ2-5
TGTGCCAGCAGTCGGACAGGGGTAGGGGAGACCCAGTACTTC
CASSRTGVGETQYF